Following are 30 T cell receptor beta chains from one sample sequenced in a study of T cell repertoires in cytomegalovirus infection. TCRdb re-analysed the reads in MiXCR, keeping a single row per CDR3 protein. The sample has some 920,000 distinct CDR3 sequences; around 31% are singletons. Their antigens are not known. Sequenced material: cultured CD8+ T cells from PBMCs, taken from culture after CMV antigen stimulation. The source is a human donor in good health (CMV status not recorded). Some clones in this sample may be carry-over from other donors' samples.

The J gene is TRBJ1-1, the V gene TRBV12-3 or TRBV12-4; maybe TRBD1 (6 bases). This CDR3 has 13 residues. V lost 7 bases and J 1 base, leaving 10 bases between the germline ends. The CDR3 DNA follows: TGTGCCAGCAACAGGGTGGAGAACACTGAAGCTTTCTTT. Translation: CASNRVENTEAFF.

This clonotype was recorded at least ten times. The V gene is TRBV7-2, the J gene TRBJ2-2, with 9 bases identical to TRBD1. The junction had 8 bases not matched to a gene; V was cut back by 6 bases and J by 9 bases. The CDR3 is 14 residues long. Germline lookup yields CDR1 SGHTA and CDR2 FQGNSA. In nucleotides, the CDR3 is TGTGCCAGCAGACAAATACAGGGGGCTTGGGAGCTGTTTTTT. Translating it yields CASRQIQGAWELFF.

This clonotype was seen many times. The gene calls are TRBV6-1 and TRBJ2-5; 12 bases match TRBD2. The CDR3 is 16 amino acids. With 6 bases clipped from V and 2 bases from J, the junction kept 7 bases outside the gene matches. Germline lookup yields CDR1 MNHNS and CDR2 SASEGT. The CDR3 nucleotides read TGTGCCAGCAGGGCACTAGCGGGGGGCTGGCAAGAGACCCAGTACTTC. Its translation is CASRALAGGWQETQYF.

The rearrangement links TRBV19 to TRBJ1-2; D might be TRBD1 (5 bases). Germline V gene sequence: CDR1 LNHDA, CDR2 SQIVND (reference sequence). CDR3 length: 18 residues. V lost 5 bases and J 5 bases, leaving 27 bases between the germline ends. The CDR3 DNA reads TGTGCCAGTAGTGAGATAATTGGGGGATTCGGCGAGACGTATGGCTACACCTTC. This encodes CASSEIIGGFGETYGYTF.

This clonotype showed up just a few times. The chain carries TRBV12-3 or TRBV12-4 and TRBJ1-4; 10 nucleotides align to TRBD1. CDR3 length: 14 amino acids. The trim removed 10 bases at V and 5 bases at J, leaving 7 bases unmatched. CDR3 DNA sequence: TGTGCCACCCTCGGGACAGGGGCAAATGAAAAACTGTTTTTT. This encodes CATLGTGANEKLFF.

This clonotype was observed many times. The V call is TRBV7-2, the J call TRBJ1-5, with D possibly TRBD1 on 5 matching bases. CDR3 length equals 15 residues. Per the germline V gene, CDR1 is SGHTA and CDR2 is FQGNSA. The V end lost 4 bases, the J end lost 6 bases, and 16 bases lay between the germline ends. The CDR3 reads CASSYGTGSGQPQHF. CDR3 bases: TGTGCCAGCAGCTACGGGACGGGTTCGGGTCAGCCCCAGCATTTT.

CDR3 residues: CASSYGGESYYNEQFF. The CDR3, as DNA: TGTGCCAGCAGTTACGGGGGGGAGAGTTACTACAATGAGCAGTTCTTC. This rearrangement joins TRBV6-6 to TRBJ2-1; 7 bases align to TRBD2. The CDR3 has 16 amino acids. J gave up 3 bases and V 2 bases, and 7 bases lay outside the gene matches. Germline V lookup: CDR1 MNHNY, CDR2 SVGAGI (reference sequence).

The chain combines TRBV11-2 with TRBJ2-7; 8 nucleotides align to TRBD1. Trimming removed 1 base from V and 6 bases from J; junction bases left unmatched: 8. The CDR3 runs to 15 residues. CDR1 and CDR2 from the germline V gene are SGHAT and FQNNGV. DNA of the CDR3: TGTGCCAGCAGCTTAGGAGCGGGCCAGGGGGCCGAGCAGTACGTC. Protein product: CASSLGAGQGAEQYV.

This clonotype showed up many times. The chain recombines TRBV7-2 with TRBJ2-5; TRBD2 aligns across 9 bases. The CDR3 has 14 residues. V lost 3 bases and J lost 2; bases outside the gene matches: 1. Germline V gene data show CDR1 as SGHTA and CDR2 as FQGNSA. CDR3 residues: CASSFLAGQETQYF. The CDR3 nucleotides read TGTGCCAGCAGCTTTCTAGCGGGGCAAGAGACCCAGTACTTC.

This chain links TRBV11-1 with TRBJ2-7; 9 bases agree with TRBD1. This CDR3 is 15 amino acids long. Per germline, CDR1 SGHAT and CDR2 FQDESV (reference sequence). Trimming removed 6 bases from V and 2 bases from J; junction bases left unmatched: 8. In nucleotides, the CDR3 is TGTGCCAGCAGAAAAGGGGACAGGGCCCCCTACGAGCAGTACTTC. Protein sequence: CASRKGDRAPYEQYF. The whole variable domain, remainder taken from reference TRBV11-1 and TRBJ2-7, is EAEVAQSPRYKITEKSQAVAFWCDPISGHATLYWYRQILGQGPELLVQFQDESVVDDSQLPKDRFSAERLKGVDSTLKIQPAELGDSAMYLCASRKGDRAPYEQYFGPGTRLTVT.

Comments on this clonotype: A read error may explain this, as a much larger clone is one base away. The CDR3 does not close with the conserved phenylalanine or tryptophan, likely indicating a read error. V usage is TRBV7-6 and J usage is TRBJ2-7, with 8 bases matching TRBD1. V dropped 5 bases and J dropped 2; count of bases not matched to a gene: 2. This CDR3 contains 13 residues. Germline CDR1 reads SGHVS; CDR2 reads FNYEAQ. CDR3 in amino acids: CASSPQGAYEQYL. The CDR3 DNA reads as TGTGCCAGCAGCCCACAGGGGGCCTACGAGCAGTACTTG.

This clonotype was seen more than once but under ten times. The rearrangement links TRBV6-1 to TRBJ1-4, with D tentatively TRBD1 (5 bases). Looked up from germline, CDR1 is MNHNS and CDR2 is SASEGT. The length of the CDR3 is 17 residues. The V end was cut by 8 bases, the J end by 5 bases, with 24 bases between. The CDR3 DNA reads as TGTGCCAGCTTCCCCCTGGGGACGGTAAAGGGGAATGAAAAACTGTTTTTT. This sequence encodes CASFPLGTVKGNEKLFF.

The CDR3: CASSHGQGMEPQHF. In DNA, the CDR3 is TGCGCCAGCAGCCACGGACAGGGGATGGAACCCCAGCATTTT. The chain links TRBV4-1 to TRBJ1-5, with 9 bases aligning to TRBD1. The CDR3 runs to 14 residues. Germline CDR1 is MGHRA and CDR2 is YSYEKL. With 3 bases clipped from V and 10 bases from J, the junction kept 7 bases outside the gene matches.

The chain joins TRBV2 to TRBJ2-5; D is unresolved. The CDR3 is made up of 15 amino acids. Between the trimmed V and J ends, which lost 7 bases and 1 base, there was a span of 16 bases. The V gene's germline CDR1 is SNHLY and CDR2 FYNNEI. The CDR3 region is CASTEGGSLQETQYF. The CDR3 bases are TGTGCCAGCACCGAAGGCGGTTCACTCCAAGAGACCCAGTACTTC.

This clonotype has more than one count but fewer than ten. The rearrangement joins TRBV28 to TRBJ2-1, with D tentatively TRBD1 (6 bases). Germline V gene data show CDR1 as MDHEN and CDR2 as SYDVKM. CDR3 length equals 13 residues. V gave up 7 bases and J gave up 3 bases, with 10 bases separating them. For the CDR3, the DNA is TGTGCCAGCACAACAGGGCTCTACAATGAGCAGTTCTTC. The encoded protein is CASTTGLYNEQFF.

The chain couples TRBV6-2 or TRBV6-3 to TRBJ1-1, with TRBD1 identical over 10 bases. This CDR3 comprises 19 residues. Trimming cost V 0 bases and J 0 bases; bases outside gene matches: 10. Germline values: CDR1 MNHEY, CDR2 SVGEGT. CDR3 region: CASSYSRTGGRRLNTEAFF. DNA for the CDR3: TGTGCCAGCAGTTACTCCAGGACAGGGGGACGCCGATTGAACACTGAAGCTTTCTTT.

This chain uses TRBV12-3 or TRBV12-4 with TRBJ2-3; D may correspond to TRBD1 or TRBD2 (5 bases each). The CDR3 spans 15 residues. V lost 3 bases, J lost 4 bases, and 14 bases lay in between. This chain's CDR3 is CASSLGDLGADTQYF. The CDR3 DNA reads as TGTGCCAGCAGTTTGGGGGACCTGGGAGCAGATACGCAGTATTTT.

This clonotype was found a few times. V usage is TRBV19 and J usage is TRBJ2-1, with 8 bases aligning to TRBD1. CDR1 LNHDA and CDR2 SQIVND come from the germline V gene (reference sequence). There are 18 residues in the CDR3. J was trimmed by 0 bases and V by 7 bases; bases with no gene match: 14. In DNA form, the CDR3 reads TGTGCCAGTACTCCGTTGGGACAGGTTCCCTTCTCCTACAATGAGCAGTTCTTC. Translating gives CASTPLGQVPFSYNEQFF.

This clonotype was counted a few times. The V call is TRBV25-1, the J call TRBJ2-1; 8 bases line up with TRBD2. This CDR3 is 17 amino acids long. Germline CDR1 MGHDK, CDR2 SYGVNS. V was clipped by 5 bases and J by 3 bases; unmatched bases: 12. CDR3 sequence reads: CASSPKVAGGIYNEQFF. In DNA form, the CDR3 reads TGTGCCAGCAGTCCCAAGGTTGCGGGGGGCATCTACAATGAGCAGTTCTTC.

This chain uses TRBV25-1 with TRBJ1-4, with no clear D. This CDR3 is built from 13 residues. V lost 1 base and J lost 10, with 10 bases in between. The germline V gene encodes CDR1 MGHDK and CDR2 SYGVNS. DNA of the CDR3: TGTGCCAGCAGTGAATTATTGGAGGGAAAACTGTTTTTT. As protein: CASSELLEGKLFF.

The chain uses TRBV5-6 and TRBJ2-7; D tentatively fits TRBD1 or TRBD2 (5 bases each). The CDR3 consists of 13 residues. CDR1 is SGHDT and CDR2 is YYEEEE in the germline V gene. Trimming shortened V by 3 bases and J by 6 bases, and 13 bases separated the two germline ends. DNA for the CDR3: TGTGCCAGCAGCTATGGGACCTCAGGCGAGCAGTACGTC. It translates to CASSYGTSGEQYV.

The chain is built from TRBV10-1 and TRBJ1-2; D unresolved. Trimming shortened V by 4 bases and J by 10 bases, and 13 bases separated the two germline ends. Germline assignment: CDR1 WNHNN and CDR2 SYGVQD (reference sequence). There are 12 residues in the CDR3. CDR3 region: CASSVGSMDYTF. The CDR3 DNA follows: TGCGCCAGCAGTGTCGGCTCTATGGACTACACCTTC.

The rearrangement joins TRBV4-1 to TRBJ2-3; a possible D gene is TRBD1 (5 bases). Trimming took 6 bases from V and 4 from J, leaving 14 bases between them. Looked up from germline, CDR1 is MGHRA and CDR2 is YSYEKL. This CDR3 is built from 14 residues. The CDR3 DNA reads as TGCGCCAGCAGACCATTAGGGGTCGCAGATACGCAGTATTTT. It codes for CASRPLGVADTQYF.

This chain links TRBV2 with TRBJ2-7; no clear D gene. V was trimmed by 2 bases and J by 4 bases, leaving 9 bases between them. This CDR3 is 13 amino acids long. Germline assignment: CDR1 SNHLY and CDR2 FYNNEI. The CDR3 DNA follows: TGTGCCAGCAGTGAACGGGTGAAGTACGAGCAGTACGTC. Translated: CASSERVKYEQYV.

The gene calls are TRBV12-3 or TRBV12-4 and TRBJ2-2; 10 nucleotides match TRBD1. The CDR3 is made up of 14 amino acids. The V segment lost 6 bases and the J segment 12 bases; nucleotides outside the gene matches: 10. The CDR3 protein is CASSTDRGHRKLFF. DNA for the CDR3: TGTGCCAGCAGCACCGACAGGGGGCATAGGAAGCTGTTTTTT.

The chain links TRBV19 to TRBJ2-1; weak D call: TRBD2 (6 bases). Between the trimmed V and J ends, which lost 3 bases and 10 bases, there was a span of 19 bases. Germline CDR1 and CDR2: LNHDA and SQIVND (reference sequence). This CDR3 is 15 amino acids long. CDR3 region: CASSIGGTHPGEQFF. DNA for the CDR3: TGTGCCAGTAGTATCGGAGGGACCCACCCCGGGGAGCAGTTCTTC.

The chain uses TRBV6-1 and TRBJ1-4; D might be TRBD1 (5 bases). V was shortened by 10 bases and J by 14 bases, with 17 bases between the two germline ends. CDR3 length: 11 amino acids. From germline, CDR1 is MNHNS and CDR2 SASEGT. In nucleotides, the CDR3 is TGTGCCATCGGGGGACGGTTTTATCTGTTTTTT. Amino acids: CAIGGRFYLFF.

This clonotype was counted only a few times. CDR3 in amino acids: CASSYGSRDGIGTNEKLFF. The DNA for the CDR3 is TGTGCCAGCAGCTATGGGTCCCGGGACGGAATTGGAACTAATGAAAAACTGTTTTTT. The chain uses TRBV7-9 and TRBJ1-4, with D tentatively TRBD1 (5 bases). Per germline, CDR1 SEHNR and CDR2 FQNEAQ (reference sequence). CDR3 length equals 19 residues. Trimming pared 4 bases from V and 1 base from J, leaving 22 bases between.

The chain combines TRBV27 with TRBJ1-1; perhaps TRBD1 as D (6 bases). The CDR3 has 12 amino acids. V lost 6 bases to trimming and J lost 5 bases, with 10 bases between them. Germline CDR1 reads MNHEY; CDR2 reads SMNVEV (reference sequence). CDR3 residues: CASRKGGTEAFF. The CDR3 nucleotides are TGTGCCAGCAGGAAGGGGGGAACTGAAGCTTTCTTT.

Ten or more counts support this clonotype. The CDR3: CASSADRGLANYGYTF. The CDR3 DNA follows: TGTGCCAGCAGTGCGGACAGGGGGCTGGCTAACTATGGCTACACCTTC. The chain couples TRBV6-2 or TRBV6-3 to TRBJ1-2; the match to TRBD1 covers 11 bases. The CDR3 runs 16 residues. V dropped 5 bases and J dropped 0; count of bases not matched to a gene: 5. Germline-derived CDR1 and CDR2 are MNHEY and SVGEGT.